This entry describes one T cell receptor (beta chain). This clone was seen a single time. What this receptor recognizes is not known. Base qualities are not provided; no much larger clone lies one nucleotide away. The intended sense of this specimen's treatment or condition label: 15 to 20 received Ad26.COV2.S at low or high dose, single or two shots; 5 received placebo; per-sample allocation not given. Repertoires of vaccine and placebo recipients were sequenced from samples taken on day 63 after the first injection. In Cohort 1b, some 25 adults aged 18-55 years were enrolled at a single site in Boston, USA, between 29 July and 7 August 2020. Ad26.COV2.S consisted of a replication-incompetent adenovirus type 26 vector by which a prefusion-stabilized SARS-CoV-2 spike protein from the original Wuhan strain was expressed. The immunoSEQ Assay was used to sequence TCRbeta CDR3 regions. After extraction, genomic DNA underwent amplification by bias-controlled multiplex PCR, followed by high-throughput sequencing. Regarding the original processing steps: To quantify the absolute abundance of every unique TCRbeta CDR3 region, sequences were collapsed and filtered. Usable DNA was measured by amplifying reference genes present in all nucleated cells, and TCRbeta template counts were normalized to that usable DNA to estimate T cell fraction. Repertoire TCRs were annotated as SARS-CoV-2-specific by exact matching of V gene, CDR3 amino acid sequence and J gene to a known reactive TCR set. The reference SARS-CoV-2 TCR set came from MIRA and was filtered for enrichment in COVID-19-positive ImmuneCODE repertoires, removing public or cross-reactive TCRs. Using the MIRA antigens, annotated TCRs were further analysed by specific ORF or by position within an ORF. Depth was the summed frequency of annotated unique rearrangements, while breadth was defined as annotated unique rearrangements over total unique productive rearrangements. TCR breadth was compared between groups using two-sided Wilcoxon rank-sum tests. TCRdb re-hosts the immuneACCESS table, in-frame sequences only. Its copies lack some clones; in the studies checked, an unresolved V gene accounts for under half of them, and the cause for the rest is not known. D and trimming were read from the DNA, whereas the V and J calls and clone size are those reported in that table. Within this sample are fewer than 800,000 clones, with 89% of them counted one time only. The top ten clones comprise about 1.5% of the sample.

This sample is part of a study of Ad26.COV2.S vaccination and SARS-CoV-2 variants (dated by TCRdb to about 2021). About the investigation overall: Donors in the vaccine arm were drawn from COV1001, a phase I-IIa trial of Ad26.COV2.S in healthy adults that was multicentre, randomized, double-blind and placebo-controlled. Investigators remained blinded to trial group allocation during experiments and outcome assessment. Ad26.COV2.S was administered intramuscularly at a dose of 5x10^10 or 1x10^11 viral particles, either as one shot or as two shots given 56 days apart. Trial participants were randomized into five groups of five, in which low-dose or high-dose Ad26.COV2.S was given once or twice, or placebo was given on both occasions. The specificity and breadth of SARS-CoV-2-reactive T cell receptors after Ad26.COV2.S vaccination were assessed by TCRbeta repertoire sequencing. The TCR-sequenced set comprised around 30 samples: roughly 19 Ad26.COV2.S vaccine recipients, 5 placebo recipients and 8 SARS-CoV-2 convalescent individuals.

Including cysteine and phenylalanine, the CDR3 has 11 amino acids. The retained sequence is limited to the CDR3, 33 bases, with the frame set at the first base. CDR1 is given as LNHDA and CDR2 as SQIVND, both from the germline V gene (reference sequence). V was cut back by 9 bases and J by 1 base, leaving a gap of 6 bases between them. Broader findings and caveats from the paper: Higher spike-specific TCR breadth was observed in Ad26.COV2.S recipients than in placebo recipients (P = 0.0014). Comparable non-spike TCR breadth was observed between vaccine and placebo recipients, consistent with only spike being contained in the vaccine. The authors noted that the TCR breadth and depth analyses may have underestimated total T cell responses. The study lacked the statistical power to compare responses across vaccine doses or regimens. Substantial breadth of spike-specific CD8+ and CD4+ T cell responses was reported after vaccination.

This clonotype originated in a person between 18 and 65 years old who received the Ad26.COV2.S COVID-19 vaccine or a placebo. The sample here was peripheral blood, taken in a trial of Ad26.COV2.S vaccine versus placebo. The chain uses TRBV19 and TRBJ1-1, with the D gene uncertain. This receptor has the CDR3 CASEANTEAFF. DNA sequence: TGTGCCAGCGAAGCGAACACTGAAGCTTTCTTT.